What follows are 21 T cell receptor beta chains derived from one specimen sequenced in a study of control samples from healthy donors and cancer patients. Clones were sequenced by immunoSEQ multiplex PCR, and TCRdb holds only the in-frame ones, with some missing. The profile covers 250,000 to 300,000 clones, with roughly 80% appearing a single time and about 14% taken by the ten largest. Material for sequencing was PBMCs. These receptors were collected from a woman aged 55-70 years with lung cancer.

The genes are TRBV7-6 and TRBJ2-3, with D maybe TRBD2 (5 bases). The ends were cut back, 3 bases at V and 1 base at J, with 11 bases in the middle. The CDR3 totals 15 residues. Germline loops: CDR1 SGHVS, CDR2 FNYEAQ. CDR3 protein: CASSFQDSRTDTQYF. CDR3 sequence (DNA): TGTGCCAGCAGCTTCCAGGACTCACGCACAGATACGCAGTATTTT. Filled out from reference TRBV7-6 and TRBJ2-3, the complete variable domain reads GAGVSQSPRYKVTKRGQDVALRCDPISGHVSLYWYRQALGQGPEFLTYFNYEAQQDKSGLPNDRFSAERPEGSISTLTIQRTEQRDSAMYRCASSFQDSRTDTQYFGPGTRLTVL.

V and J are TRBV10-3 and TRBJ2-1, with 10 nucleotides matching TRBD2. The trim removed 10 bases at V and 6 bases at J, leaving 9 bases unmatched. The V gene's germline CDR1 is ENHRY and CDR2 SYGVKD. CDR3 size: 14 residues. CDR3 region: CASAVTSGANEQFF. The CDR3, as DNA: TGTGCCAGTGCCGTTACTAGCGGGGCCAATGAGCAGTTCTTC.

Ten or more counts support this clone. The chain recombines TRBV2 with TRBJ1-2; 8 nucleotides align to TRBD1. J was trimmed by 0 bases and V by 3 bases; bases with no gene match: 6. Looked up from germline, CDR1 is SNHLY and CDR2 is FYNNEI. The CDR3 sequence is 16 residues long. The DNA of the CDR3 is TGTGCCAGCAGTGACCTGGACAGGGTATCTAACTATGGCTACACCTTC. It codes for CASSDLDRVSNYGYTF.

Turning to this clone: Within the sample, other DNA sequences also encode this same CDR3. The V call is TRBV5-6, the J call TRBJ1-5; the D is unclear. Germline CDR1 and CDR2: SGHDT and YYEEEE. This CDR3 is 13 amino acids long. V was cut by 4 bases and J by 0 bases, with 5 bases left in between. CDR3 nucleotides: TGTGCCAGCAGCCTCGCTAGCAATCAGCCCCAGCATTTT. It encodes CASSLASNQPQHF.

The CDR3 region is CASSVQGPISYHNSPLHF. As DNA, the CDR3 is TGTGCCAGCAGCGTGCAAGGTCCCATTTCATACCATAATTCACCCCTCCACTTT. The chain recombines TRBV3-1 (or the pseudogene TRBV3-2) with TRBJ1-6; no reliable D call. The CDR3 runs to 18 residues. Trimming took off 5 bases at V and 5 bases at J, with 22 bases between the two ends. Germline V lookup: CDR1 LGHDT, CDR2 YNNKEL (reference sequence).

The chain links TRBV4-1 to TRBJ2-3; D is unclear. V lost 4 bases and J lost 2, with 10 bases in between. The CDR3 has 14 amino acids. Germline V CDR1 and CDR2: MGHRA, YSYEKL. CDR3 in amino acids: CASSPDPNTDTQYF. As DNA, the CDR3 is TGCGCCAGCAGCCCCGACCCGAACACAGATACGCAGTATTTT.

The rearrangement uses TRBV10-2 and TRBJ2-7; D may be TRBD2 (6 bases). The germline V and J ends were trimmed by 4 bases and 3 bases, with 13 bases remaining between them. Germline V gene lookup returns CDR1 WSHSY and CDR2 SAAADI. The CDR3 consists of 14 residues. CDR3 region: CASSAGLSFYEQYF. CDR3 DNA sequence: TGCGCCAGCAGTGCGGGACTGTCATTCTACGAGCAGTACTTC.

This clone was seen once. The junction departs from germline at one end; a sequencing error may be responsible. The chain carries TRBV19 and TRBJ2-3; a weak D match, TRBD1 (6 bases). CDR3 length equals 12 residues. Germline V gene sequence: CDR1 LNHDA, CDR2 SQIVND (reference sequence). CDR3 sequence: CASRPQTGTQYF. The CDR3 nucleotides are TGTGCCAGTAGACCGCAGACAGGTACGCAGTATTTT. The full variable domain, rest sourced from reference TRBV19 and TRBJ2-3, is DGGITQSPKYLFRKEGQNVTLSCEQNLNHDAMYWYRQDPGQGLRLIYYSQIVNDFQKGDIAEGYSVSREKKESFPLTVTSAQKNPTAFYLCASRPQTGTQYFGPGTRLTVL.

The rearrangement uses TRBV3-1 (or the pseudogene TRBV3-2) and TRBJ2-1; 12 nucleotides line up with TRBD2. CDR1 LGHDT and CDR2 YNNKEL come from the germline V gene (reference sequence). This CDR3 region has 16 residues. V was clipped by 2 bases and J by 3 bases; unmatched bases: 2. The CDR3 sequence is CASSQLAGGVYNEQFF. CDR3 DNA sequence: TGTGCCAGCAGCCAACTAGCGGGAGGGGTCTACAATGAGCAGTTCTTC.

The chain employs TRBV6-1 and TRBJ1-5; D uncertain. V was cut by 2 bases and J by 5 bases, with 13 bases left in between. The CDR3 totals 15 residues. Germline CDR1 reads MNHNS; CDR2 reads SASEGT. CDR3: CASSELERTYQPQHF. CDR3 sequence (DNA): TGTGCCAGCAGTGAATTAGAACGAACGTATCAGCCCCAGCATTTT.

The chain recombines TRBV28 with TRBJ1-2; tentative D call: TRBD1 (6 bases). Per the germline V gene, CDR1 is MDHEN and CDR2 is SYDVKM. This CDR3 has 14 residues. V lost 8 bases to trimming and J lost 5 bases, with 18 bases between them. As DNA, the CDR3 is TGTGCCAGCGGGAACAGGGTCTCAGGATATGGCTACACCTTC. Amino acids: CASGNRVSGYGYTF.

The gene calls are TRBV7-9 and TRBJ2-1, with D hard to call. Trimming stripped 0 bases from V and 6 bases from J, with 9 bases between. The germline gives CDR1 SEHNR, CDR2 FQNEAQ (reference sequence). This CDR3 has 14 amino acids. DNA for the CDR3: TGTGCCAGCAGCTTAGCGCGGCAGATCAATGAGCAGTTCTTC. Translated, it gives CASSLARQINEQFF.

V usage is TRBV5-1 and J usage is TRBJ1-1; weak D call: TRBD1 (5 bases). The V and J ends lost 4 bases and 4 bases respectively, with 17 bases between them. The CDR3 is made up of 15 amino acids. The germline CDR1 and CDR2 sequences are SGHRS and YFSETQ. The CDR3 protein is CASSEVGGVGTEAFF. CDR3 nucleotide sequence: TGCGCCAGCAGCGAGGTTGGAGGGGTAGGCACTGAAGCTTTCTTT.

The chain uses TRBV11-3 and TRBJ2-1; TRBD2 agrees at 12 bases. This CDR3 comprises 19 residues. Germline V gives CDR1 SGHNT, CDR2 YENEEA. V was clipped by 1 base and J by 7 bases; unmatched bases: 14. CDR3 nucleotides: TGTGCCAGCAGCTTAGCCCTCGCTCTAGCGGGAGGGGGTCGGAATGAGCAGTTCTTC. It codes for CASSLALALAGGGRNEQFF.

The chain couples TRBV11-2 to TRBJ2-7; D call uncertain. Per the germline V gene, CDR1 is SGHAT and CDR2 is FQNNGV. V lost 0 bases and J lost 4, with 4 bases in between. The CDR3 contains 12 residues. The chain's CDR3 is CASSLDLYEQYF. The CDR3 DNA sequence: TGTGCCAGCAGCTTAGATCTTTACGAGCAGTACTTC.

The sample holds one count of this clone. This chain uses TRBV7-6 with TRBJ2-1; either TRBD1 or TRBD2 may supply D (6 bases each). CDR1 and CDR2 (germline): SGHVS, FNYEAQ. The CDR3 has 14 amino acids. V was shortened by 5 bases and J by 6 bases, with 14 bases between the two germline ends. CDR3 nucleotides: TGTGCCAGCAGCCGGACTACAGGGTCCAATGAGCAGTTCTTC. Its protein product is CASSRTTGSNEQFF.

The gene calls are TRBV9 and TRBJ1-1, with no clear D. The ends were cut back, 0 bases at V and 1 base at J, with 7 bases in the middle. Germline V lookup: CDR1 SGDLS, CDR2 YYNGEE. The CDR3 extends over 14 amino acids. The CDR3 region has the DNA TGTGCCAGCAGCGTAGGCAGCACGAACACTGAAGCTTTCTTT. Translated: CASSVGSTNTEAFF. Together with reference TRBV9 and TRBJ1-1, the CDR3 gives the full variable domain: DSGVTQTPKHLITATGQRVTLRCSPRSGDLSVYWYQQSLDQGLQFLIQYYNGEERAKGNILERFSAQQFPDLHSELNLSSLELGDSALYFCASSVGSTNTEAFFGQGTRLTVV.

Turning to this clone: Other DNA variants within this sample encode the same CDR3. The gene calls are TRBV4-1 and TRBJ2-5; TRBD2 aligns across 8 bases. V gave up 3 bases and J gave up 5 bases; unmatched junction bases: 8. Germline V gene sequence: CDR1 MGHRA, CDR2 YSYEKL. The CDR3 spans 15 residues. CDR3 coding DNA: TGCGCCAGCAGCCAGGTTGGACTAGCTCAGGAGACCCAGTACTTC. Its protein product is CASSQVGLAQETQYF.

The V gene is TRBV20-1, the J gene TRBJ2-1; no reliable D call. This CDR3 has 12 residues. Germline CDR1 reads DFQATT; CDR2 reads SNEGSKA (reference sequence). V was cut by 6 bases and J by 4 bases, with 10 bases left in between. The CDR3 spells CSASINYNEQFF. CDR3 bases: TGCAGTGCCAGTATCAATTACAATGAGCAGTTCTTC.

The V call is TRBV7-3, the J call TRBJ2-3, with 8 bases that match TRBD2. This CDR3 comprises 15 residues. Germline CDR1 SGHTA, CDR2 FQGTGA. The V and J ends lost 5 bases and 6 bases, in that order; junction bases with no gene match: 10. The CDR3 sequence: CASSPSGSGGDTQYF. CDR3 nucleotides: TGTGCCAGCAGCCCGAGCGGGAGTGGGGGGGATACGCAGTATTTT.

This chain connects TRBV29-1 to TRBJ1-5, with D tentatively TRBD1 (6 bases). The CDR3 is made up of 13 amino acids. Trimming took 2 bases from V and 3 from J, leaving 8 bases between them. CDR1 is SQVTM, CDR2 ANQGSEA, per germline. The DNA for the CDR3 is TGCAGCGTTGAACAGGGGCCCAATCAGCCCCAGCATTTT. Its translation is CSVEQGPNQPQHF.